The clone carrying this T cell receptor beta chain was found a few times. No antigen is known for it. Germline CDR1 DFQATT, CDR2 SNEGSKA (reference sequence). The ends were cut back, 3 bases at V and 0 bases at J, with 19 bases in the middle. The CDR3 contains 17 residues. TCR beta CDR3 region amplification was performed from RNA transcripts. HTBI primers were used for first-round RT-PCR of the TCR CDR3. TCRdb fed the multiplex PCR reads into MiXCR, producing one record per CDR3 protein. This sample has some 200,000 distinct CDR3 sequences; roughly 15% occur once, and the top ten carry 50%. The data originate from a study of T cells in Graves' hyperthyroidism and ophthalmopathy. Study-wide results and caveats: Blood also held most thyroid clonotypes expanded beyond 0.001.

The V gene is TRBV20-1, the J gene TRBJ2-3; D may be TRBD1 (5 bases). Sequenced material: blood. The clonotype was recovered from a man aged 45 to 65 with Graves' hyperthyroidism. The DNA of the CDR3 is TGCAGTGCTAGTCACCCCCCAGGGCTTTCTAGCACAGATACGCAGTATTTT. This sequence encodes CSASHPPGLSSTDTQYF.